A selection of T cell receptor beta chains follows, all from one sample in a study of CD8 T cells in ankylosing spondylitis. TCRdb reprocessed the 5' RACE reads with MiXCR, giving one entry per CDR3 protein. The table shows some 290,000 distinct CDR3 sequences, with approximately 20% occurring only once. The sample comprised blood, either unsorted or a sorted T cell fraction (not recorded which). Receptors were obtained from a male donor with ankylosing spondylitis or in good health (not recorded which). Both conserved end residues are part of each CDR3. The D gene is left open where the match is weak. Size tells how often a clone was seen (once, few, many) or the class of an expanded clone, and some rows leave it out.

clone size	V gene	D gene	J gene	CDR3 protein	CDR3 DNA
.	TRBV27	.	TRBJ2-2	CASSRDPLAELFF	TGTGCCAGCAGCCGGGACCCTTTAGCCGAGCTGTTTTTT
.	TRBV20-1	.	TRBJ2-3	CSAKPSRGAPRTDTQYF	TGCAGTGCCAAACCGTCCCGGGGGGCCCCACGCACAGATACGCAGTATTTT
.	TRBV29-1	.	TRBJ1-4	CSGRLYNEKLFF	TGCAGCGGGCGGCTTTATAATGAAAAACTGTTTTTT
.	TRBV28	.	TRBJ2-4	CASSLSTDGQWHF	TGTGCCAGCAGTTTATCGACGGACGGGCAGTGGCACTTC
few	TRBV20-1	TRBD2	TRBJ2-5	CSAGLAGSNLETQYF	TGCAGTGCTGGACTAGCGGGTTCGAATCTAGAGACCCAGTACTTC
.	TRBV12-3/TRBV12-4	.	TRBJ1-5	CASSLRGPDQPQHF	TGTGCCAGCAGTTTACGGGGACCGGATCAGCCCCAGCATTTT
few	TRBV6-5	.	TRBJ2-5	CASSYSWRGREYQETQYF	TGTGCCAGCAGTTACTCCTGGAGGGGCAGGGAGTACCAAGAGACCCAGTACTTC
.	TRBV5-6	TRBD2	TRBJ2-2	CASSYRTSGGTGELFF	TGTGCCAGCAGCTACCGGACTAGCGGGGGCACCGGGGAGCTGTTTTTT
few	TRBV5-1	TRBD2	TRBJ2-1	CASSFQGGNYNEQFF	TGCGCCAGCAGCTTTCAGGGAGGGAACTACAATGAGCAGTTCTTC
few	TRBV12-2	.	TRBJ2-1	CASRFSPTANEQFF	TGTGCAAGTCGCTTCAGCCCAACGGCTAATGAGCAGTTCTTC
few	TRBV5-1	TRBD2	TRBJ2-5	CASSLVAGALETQYF	TGCGCCAGCAGCTTAGTAGCGGGAGCTTTGGAGACCCAGTACTTC
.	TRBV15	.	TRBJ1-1	CATSNKGVLAEAFF	TGTGCCACCAGCAATAAGGGGGTACTGGCTGAAGCTTTCTTT
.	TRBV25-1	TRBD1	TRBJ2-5	CASSSTGSRETQYF	TGTGCCAGCAGTTCGACAGGGTCCCGAGAGACCCAGTACTTC
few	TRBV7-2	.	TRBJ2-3	CASRPGWGVTDTQYF	TGTGCCAGCAGGCCTGGATGGGGGGTCACAGATACGCAGTATTTT
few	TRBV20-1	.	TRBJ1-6	CSAGTQPGSPLHF	TGCAGTGCTGGGACACAGCCGGGGTCACCCCTCCACTTT
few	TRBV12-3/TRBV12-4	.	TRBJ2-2	CASSPGSVTGELFF	TGTGCCAGCAGTCCGGGGTCGGTCACCGGGGAGCTGTTTTTT
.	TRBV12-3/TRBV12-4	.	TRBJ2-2	CACTSQSSGELFF	TGTGCCTGTACGTCTCAGTCGTCCGGGGAGCTGTTTTTT
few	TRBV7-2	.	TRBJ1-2	CASSGREVGYGYTF	TGTGCCAGCAGCGGACGGGAGGTGGGCTATGGCTACACCTTC
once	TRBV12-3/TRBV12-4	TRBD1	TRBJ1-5	CASSSSGQGSQLQHF	TGTGCCAGCAGTTCCTCGGGACAGGGGAGCCAGCTCCAGCATTTT
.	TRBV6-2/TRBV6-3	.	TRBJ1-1	CASSYSWGGGTEAFF	TGTGCCAGCAGTTACTCCTGGGGTGGCGGCACTGAAGCTTTCTTT
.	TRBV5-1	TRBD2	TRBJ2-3	CATKGLAGGPTDTQYF	TGCGCCACCAAAGGCCTGGCGGGAGGGCCGACGGATACGCAGTATTTT
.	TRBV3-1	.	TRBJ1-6	CASSETGGPNSPLHF	TGTGCCAGCAGCGAAACGGGCGGCCCGAATTCACCCCTCCACTTT
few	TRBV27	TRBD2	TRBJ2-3	CASRRGADTQYF	TGTGCCAGCAGGCGGGGGGCAGATACGCAGTATTTT
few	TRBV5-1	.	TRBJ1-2	CASSLEGTVYYGYTF	TGCGCCAGCAGCTTGGAGGGGACCGTTTACTATGGCTACACCTTC
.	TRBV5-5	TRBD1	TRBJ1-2	CASSLDQGGGYTF	TGTGCCAGCAGCTTGGATCAGGGGGGTGGCTACACCTTC
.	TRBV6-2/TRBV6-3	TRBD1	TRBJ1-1	CASSTDRGTEAFF	TGTGCCAGCAGTACGGACAGGGGTACTGAAGCTTTCTTT
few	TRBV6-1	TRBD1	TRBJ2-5	CASSPQGQGAQETQYF	TGTGCCAGCAGTCCCCAGGGACAGGGAGCCCAAGAGACCCAGTACTTC
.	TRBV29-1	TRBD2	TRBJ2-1	CSVPSGRANNEQFF	TGCAGCGTTCCTAGCGGGAGGGCAAACAATGAGCAGTTCTTC
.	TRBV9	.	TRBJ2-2	CASSVGGGGNTGELFF	TGTGCCAGCAGCGTAGGAGGCGGCGGGAACACCGGGGAGCTGTTTTTT
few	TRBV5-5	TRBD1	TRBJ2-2	CASSPTTGGIGELFF	TGTGCCAGCAGCCCCACTACAGGGGGCATCGGGGAGCTGTTTTTT
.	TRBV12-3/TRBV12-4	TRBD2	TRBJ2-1	CACCTGTSGGGEQFF	TGTGCCTGCTGTACCGGGACTAGCGGGGGGGGTGAGCAGTTCTTC
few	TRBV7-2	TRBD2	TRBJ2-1	CASSPSGSGSPWGEQFF	TGTGCCAGCAGCCCCTCGGGTAGCGGGAGTCCATGGGGTGAGCAGTTCTTC
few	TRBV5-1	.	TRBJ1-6	CASSLAGENSPLHF	TGCGCCAGCAGCTTGGCCGGTGAGAATTCACCCCTCCACTTT
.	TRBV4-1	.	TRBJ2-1	CASSQELEQFF	TGCGCCAGCAGCCAAGAGCTAGAGCAGTTCTTC
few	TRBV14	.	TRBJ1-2	CASSQAGWGGYTF	TGTGCCAGCAGCCAAGCGGGGTGGGGTGGCTACACCTTC
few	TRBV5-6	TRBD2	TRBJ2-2	CASSFGGLAGNTGELFF	TGTGCCAGCAGCTTCGGGGGACTAGCGGGTAACACCGGGGAGCTGTTTTTT
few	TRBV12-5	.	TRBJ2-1	CASGLGDEQFF	TGTGCTAGTGGTTTAGGGGATGAGCAGTTCTTC
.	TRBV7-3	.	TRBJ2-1	CASSLESYHSSYNEQFF	TGTGCCAGCAGCTTAGAAAGTTACCATAGCTCCTACAATGAGCAGTTCTTC
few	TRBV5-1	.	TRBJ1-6	CASSSQGRGSPLHF	TGCGCCAGCAGCTCACAGGGTAGGGGTTCACCCCTCCACTTT
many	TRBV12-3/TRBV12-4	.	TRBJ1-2	CASRGTTGANYGYTF	TGTGCCAGCAGGGGCACGACGGGAGCTAACTATGGCTACACCTTC
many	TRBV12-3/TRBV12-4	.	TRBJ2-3	CASSNSATQYF	TGTGCCAGCAGCAACTCAGCTACGCAGTATTTT
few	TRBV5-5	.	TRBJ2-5	CASSLRGGTEETQYF	TGTGCCAGCAGCTTGAGGGGGGGTACTGAAGAGACCCAGTACTTC
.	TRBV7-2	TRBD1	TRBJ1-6	CASSKRTGQGLSPLHF	TGTGCCAGCAGCAAGAGGACGGGACAGGGACTTTCACCCCTCCACTTT
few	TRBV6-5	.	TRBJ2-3	CASSYLGLLTDTQYF	TGTGCCAGCAGTTACTTAGGGCTACTCACAGATACGCAGTATTTT
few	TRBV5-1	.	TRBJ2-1	CASSPGLRVRDGEQFF	TGCGCCAGCAGCCCCGGTTTGAGGGTCCGTGACGGTGAGCAGTTCTTC
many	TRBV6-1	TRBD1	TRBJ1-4	CASKRAGGREKLFF	TGTGCCAGCAAAAGGGCAGGGGGCCGTGAAAAACTGTTTTTT
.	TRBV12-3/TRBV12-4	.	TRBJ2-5	CASSFEGLFETQYF	TGTGCCAGCAGTTTTGAGGGGTTATTTGAGACCCAGTACTTC
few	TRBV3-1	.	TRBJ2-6	CASSQDPSGANVLTF	TGTGCCAGCAGCCAAGACCCCTCTGGGGCCAACGTCCTGACTTTC
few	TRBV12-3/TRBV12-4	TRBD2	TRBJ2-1	CASSFVLAGGNEQFF	TGTGCCAGCAGTTTTGTGTTAGCGGGGGGCAATGAGCAGTTCTTC
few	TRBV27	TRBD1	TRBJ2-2	CASSFNRGTGELFF	TGTGCCAGCAGCTTCAACAGGGGTACCGGGGAGCTGTTTTTT
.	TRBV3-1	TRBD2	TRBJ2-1	CASSPTYYGLAGGAGSYNEQFF	TGTGCCAGCAGCCCGACCTACTACGGACTAGCGGGGGGGGCGGGGTCCTACAATGAGCAGTTCTTC
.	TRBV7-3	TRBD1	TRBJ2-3	CASSLRLGTGLTDTQYF	TGTGCCAGCAGCTTACGTCTCGGGACAGGCCTCACAGATACGCAGTATTTT
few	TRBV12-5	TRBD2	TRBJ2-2	CASGTRASGETGELFF	TGTGCTAGTGGTACCCGGGCTAGCGGGGAAACCGGGGAGCTGTTTTTT
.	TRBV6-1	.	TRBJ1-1	CASRSGPNTEAFF	TGTGCCAGCAGAAGCGGCCCGAACACTGAAGCTTTCTTT
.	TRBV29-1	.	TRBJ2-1	CSDSDSRGEQFF	TGCAGCGACTCGGACTCAAGGGGTGAGCAGTTCTTC
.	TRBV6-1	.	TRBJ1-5	CASGLLSNQPQHF	TGTGCCAGCGGACTCCTGAGCAATCAGCCCCAGCATTTT
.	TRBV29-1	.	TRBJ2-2	CSVPGSGTGELFF	TGCAGCGTTCCGGGGAGCGGCACCGGGGAGCTGTTTTTT
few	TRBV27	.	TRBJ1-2	CASSFLRRGDYGYTF	TGTGCCAGCAGTTTCCTAAGGAGAGGCGACTATGGCTACACCTTC
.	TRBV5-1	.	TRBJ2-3	CASSLQDGADTQYF	TGCGCCAGCAGCCTCCAGGACGGTGCAGATACGCAGTATTTT
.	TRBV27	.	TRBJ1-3	CASRKEGFGNTIYF	TGTGCCAGCAGAAAGGAAGGGTTCGGAAACACCATATATTTT